Presented here are 17 T cell receptor beta chains from one specimen sequenced in a study of T cell responses to AZD1222 COVID-19 vaccine (dated by TCRdb to about 2021). Library prep was done by the immunoSEQ multiplex PCR assay. TCRdb mirrors the immuneACCESS table, restricted to in-frame sequences. Some clones are absent from its copies; in checked studies, under half trace to an unresolved V gene, and the reason for the others is unknown. The sample has some 190,000 clones on record, roughly 91% of them singletons. The ten largest clones add up to approximately 1.8% of the sample. Interpreted using the paper, the time point label stands for: about 28 days (+/-7) after the second vaccine dose. This sample comprised peripheral blood, obtained 28 days after the second AZD1222 dose. Receptor source: an adult who received the AZD1222 COVID-19 vaccine.

The CDR3 reads CASSPISGVNEQFF. CDR3 bases: TGTGCCAGCTCACCGATTTCGGGGGTTAATGAGCAGTTCTTC. This chain joins TRBV18 and TRBJ2-1; a weak D match, TRBD2 (6 bases). V gave up 3 bases and J gave up 7 bases, with 13 bases separating them. CDR1 and CDR2 (germline): KGHSH, LQKENI. This CDR3 is built from 14 residues.

The genes are TRBV7-8 and TRBJ2-7; 13 nucleotides align to TRBD2. V lost 6 bases and J lost 4; bases outside the gene matches: 6. CDR1 and CDR2 (germline): SGHVS, FQNEAQ. The CDR3 covers 15 residues. Here the CDR3 reads CASSPGLAGEYEQYF. Written as DNA, the CDR3 is TGTGCCAGCAGTCCCGGACTAGCGGGGGAGTACGAGCAGTACTTC. The whole variable domain, filled in from reference TRBV7-8 and TRBJ2-7, reads GAGVSQSPRYKVAKRGQDVALRCDPISGHVSLFWYQQALGQGPEFLTYFQNEAQLDKSGLPSDRFFAERPEGSVSTLKIQRTQQEDSAVYLCASSPGLAGEYEQYFGPGTRLTVT.

This chain joins TRBV19 and TRBJ1-4; TRBD1 matches 7 bases. J gave up 8 bases and V 3 bases, and 6 bases lay outside the gene matches. The germline CDR1 and CDR2 sequences are LNHDA and SQIVND (reference sequence). The CDR3 contains 14 residues. The CDR3 reads CASSIKQGIEKLFF. The CDR3 bases are TGTGCCAGTAGTATTAAACAGGGGATCGAAAAACTGTTTTTT. Full variable domain (remainder filled in from reference TRBV19 and TRBJ1-4): DGGITQSPKYLFRKEGQNVTLSCEQNLNHDAMYWYRQDPGQGLRLIYYSQIVNDFQKGDIAEGYSVSREKKESFPLTVTSAQKNPTAFYLCASSIKQGIEKLFFGSGTQLSVL.

The V gene is TRBV4-2, the J gene TRBJ1-2, with no clear D. CDR1 is LGHNA, CDR2 YNFKEQ, per germline. With 0 bases removed from V and 4 bases from J, the gap between germline ends came to 15 bases. The length of the CDR3 is 16 residues. The CDR3 DNA reads as TGTGCCAGCAGCCAAGATGTTTTTATAGATAGCTATGGCTACACCTTC. Encoded protein: CASSQDVFIDSYGYTF.

The genes are TRBV3-1 (or the pseudogene TRBV3-2) and TRBJ1-1; a possible D gene is TRBD1 (6 bases). Between the trimmed V and J ends, which lost 4 bases and 4 bases, there was a span of 19 bases. The CDR3 loop spans 16 amino acids. Germline V gives CDR1 LGHDT, CDR2 YNNKEL (reference sequence). The DNA for the CDR3 is TGTGCCAGCAGCCCCTGGACCGGGACATTGGTCACTGAAGCTTTCTTT. Amino acids: CASSPWTGTLVTEAFF.

The chain combines TRBV7-8 with TRBJ1-2, with D maybe TRBD1 (5 bases). The CDR3 extends over 14 amino acids. Germline-derived CDR1 and CDR2 are SGHVS and FQNEAQ. The V and J ends lost 1 base and 4 bases respectively, with 10 bases between them. The CDR3 region is CASSLEQGPYGYTF. The DNA for the CDR3 is TGTGCCAGCAGCTTAGAGCAGGGCCCCTATGGCTACACCTTC.

Here the CDR3 DNA reads TGTGCCAGCAGCATCGGACTAGCGGGAGAGGCAGATACGCAGTATTTT. This encodes CASSIGLAGEADTQYF. The rearrangement uses TRBV6-6 and TRBJ2-3; 13 bases agree with TRBD2. The CDR3 is 16 amino acids. V was clipped by 6 bases and J by 4 bases; unmatched bases: 7. Germline CDR1 and CDR2: MNHNY and SVGAGI (reference sequence).

This sequence joins TRBV11-2 and TRBJ1-3; 8 nucleotides agree with TRBD1. CDR1 and CDR2 (germline): SGHAT, FQNNGV. V dropped 2 bases and J dropped 7; count of bases not matched to a gene: 10. This CDR3 contains 16 residues. DNA for the CDR3: TGTGCCAGCAGCTTACTCCATGGGCAGGGGGCGAACACCATATATTTT. Translated, it gives CASSLLHGQGANTIYF.

This rearrangement joins TRBV4-2 to TRBJ2-2; D is unresolved. Germline V lookup: CDR1 LGHNA, CDR2 YNFKEQ. The germline V and J ends were trimmed by 0 bases and 3 bases, with 5 bases remaining between them. This CDR3 is built from 14 residues. The CDR3: CASSQEPYTGELFF. In DNA form, the CDR3 reads TGTGCCAGCAGCCAAGAGCCCTACACCGGGGAGCTGTTTTTT.

The chain recombines TRBV12-1 with TRBJ2-2; the DNA was not used to check the table's D call, TRBD1. TRBV12-1 is assigned pseudogene status. This CDR3 comprises 17 residues. CDR3 in amino acids: CASSDQRQGMGTGELFF. In DNA, the CDR3 is TGTGCCAGCAGCGACCAGCGACAGGGGATGGGCACCGGGGAGCTGTTTTTT.

The V gene is TRBV4-2, the J gene TRBJ2-7; 9 bases line up with TRBD1. The CDR3 has 14 amino acids. Germline values: CDR1 LGHNA, CDR2 YNFKEQ. V lost 1 base and J lost 2; bases outside the gene matches: 0. The CDR3 DNA sequence: TGTGCCAGCAGCCAAGGACAGGGGGCCTACGAGCAGTACTTC. Its protein product is CASSQGQGAYEQYF.

The chain is built from TRBV5-1 and TRBJ2-3, with 13 positions matching TRBD2. This CDR3 has 17 residues. Germline lookup yields CDR1 SGHRS and CDR2 YFSETQ. Trimming removed 3 bases from V and 1 base from J; junction bases left unmatched: 5. The CDR3 coding sequence is TGCGCCAGCAGCTCTGGACTAGCGGGGGTAGGCACAGATACGCAGTATTTT. Amino acids: CASSSGLAGVGTDTQYF.

A single count supports this clone. The V call is TRBV9, the J call TRBJ2-1, with 9 bases identical to TRBD2. Unmatched junction bases numbered 6, after V lost 0 bases and J lost 8 bases. CDR3 length: 15 residues. Per the germline V gene, CDR1 is SGDLS and CDR2 is YYNGEE. This CDR3 reads CASSVGSGRVYEQFF. In nucleotides, the CDR3 is TGTGCCAGCAGCGTAGGTAGCGGGAGAGTCTATGAGCAGTTCTTC.

This chain connects TRBV3-1 (or the pseudogene TRBV3-2) to TRBJ2-1; the D gene could be TRBD1 or TRBD2 (5 bases each). This CDR3 is built from 12 residues. Germline CDR1 is LGHDT and CDR2 is YNNKEL (reference sequence). With 4 bases removed from V and 10 bases from J, the gap between germline ends came to 11 bases. CDR3: CASSLDRDEQFF. The CDR3 DNA is TGTGCCAGCAGCCTGGACCGGGACGAGCAGTTCTTC.

The chain is built from TRBV7-9 and TRBJ2-1; a weak D match, TRBD2 (5 bases). The germline CDR1 and CDR2 sequences are SEHNR and FQNEAQ (reference sequence). CDR3 length: 12 amino acids. V dropped 1 base and J dropped 10 bases, with 8 bases sitting between them. CDR3 DNA: TGTGCCAGCAGCTTAGGTAGCGCGGAGCAGTTCTTC. Translated, it gives CASSLGSAEQFF.

The chain uses TRBV4-1 and TRBJ2-5, with D perhaps TRBD2 (6 bases). This CDR3 spans 13 amino acids. Germline assignment: CDR1 MGHRA and CDR2 YSYEKL. V lost 4 bases and J 5 bases, leaving 11 bases between the germline ends. CDR3 loop: CASSPLGGETQYF. In nucleotides, the CDR3 is TGCGCCAGCAGCCCTCTCGGAGGGGAGACCCAGTACTTC.

The J gene is TRBJ1-1, the V gene TRBV19, with a weak D call TRBD1 (5 bases). Trimming pared 3 bases from V and 4 bases from J, leaving 12 bases between. This CDR3 contains 14 residues. Germline CDR1 reads LNHDA; CDR2 reads SQIVND (reference sequence). This chain's CDR3 is CASSIGPGGTEAFF. The CDR3 bases are TGTGCCAGTAGTATCGGCCCGGGGGGCACTGAAGCTTTCTTT.